This T cell receptor (beta chain) is from a study of T cells in Graves' hyperthyroidism and ophthalmopathy. In the study overall: Specimen type is peripheral blood, collected at initial diagnosis prior to any treatment.

No ophthalmopathy progression within 18 months constituted stable Graves' hyperthyroidism. The TCR beta CDR3 regions underwent amplification using RNA transcripts as the source. Researchers ran a first-round RT-PCR on the TCR CDR3 using the HTBI primer set. Via MiXCR, TCRdb re-called the multiplex PCR reads, giving one row per CDR3 protein. The table includes a few hundred thousand distinct CDR3 sequences, 15% to 17% detected once. The V gene lost 3 bases and the J gene lost 3 bases, with 8 bases spanning the gap. Germline V lookup: CDR1 SQVTM, CDR2 ANQGSEA. The CDR3 sequence is 13 residues long. Study findings and constraints: Most clonotypes expanded in the thyroid (above 0.001) were also present in blood.

This clonotype was seen many times. What it binds is unknown. The chain combines TRBV29-1 with TRBJ2-2; D uncertain. The receptor was isolated from a young woman with Graves' hyperthyroidism. Sequenced input: blood. The CDR3, as DNA: TGCAGCGTTGACTGCGCGGACACCGGGGAGCTGTTTTTT. Translation: CSVDCADTGELFF.